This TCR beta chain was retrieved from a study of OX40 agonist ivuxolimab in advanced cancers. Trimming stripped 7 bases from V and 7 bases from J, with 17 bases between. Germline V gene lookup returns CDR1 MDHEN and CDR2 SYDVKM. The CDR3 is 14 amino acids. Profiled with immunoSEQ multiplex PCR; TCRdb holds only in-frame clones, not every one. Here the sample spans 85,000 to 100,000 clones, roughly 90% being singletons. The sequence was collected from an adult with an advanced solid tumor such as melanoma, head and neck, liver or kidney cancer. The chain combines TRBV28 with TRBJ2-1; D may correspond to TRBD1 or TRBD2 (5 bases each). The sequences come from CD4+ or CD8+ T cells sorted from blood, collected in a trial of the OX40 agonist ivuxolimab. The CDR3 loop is CASNLGTRRNEQFF. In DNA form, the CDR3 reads TGTGCCAGCAACCTGGGGACGAGGCGGAATGAGCAGTTCTTC.